A selection of T cell receptor beta chains follows, all from one sample in a study of T-cell memory formation after mild COVID-19. TCRdb reprocessed the 5' RACE reads via MiXCR and lists one record per CDR3 protein. The sample lists 580,000 or so distinct CDR3 sequences, roughly a sixth occurring once. Sequencing used PBMCs or a T cell subset sorted from them (not recorded which). Receptor source: an adult woman who had mild COVID-19 (a few samples of this study predate the infection). Cell type and time point are not known. The CDR3 runs from the conserved cysteine through the conserved F or W. Fields, in order: J gene, D gene, V gene, clone size, CDR3 protein, CDR3 DNA. A D gene is named only where the DNA matches it firmly. Rows may omit the clone size; those that give it use once, few, many or a size class.

>TRBJ2-3|-|TRBV2|-
CASSTRGSADTQYF
TGTGCCAGCAGTACGAGGGGGTCCGCAGATACGCAGTATTTT
>TRBJ1-2|-|TRBV30|few
CAWKTDYGYTF
TGTGCCTGGAAGACAGACTATGGCTACACCTTC
>TRBJ2-3|-|TRBV3-1|-
CASSPLGRGDSDTQYF
TGTGCCAGCAGCCCCCTTGGACGGGGCGATTCAGATACGCAGTATTTT
>TRBJ2-7|TRBD1|TRBV29-1|-
CSVHGQGIDEQYF
TGCAGCGTTCACGGACAGGGTATCGACGAGCAGTACTTC
>TRBJ2-7|TRBD2|TRBV20-1|-
CSARDKGTSPYEQYF
TGCAGTGCTAGAGATAAGGGGACTAGCCCCTACGAGCAGTACTTC
>TRBJ2-3|TRBD1|TRBV19|-
CASSILPGQGAHTQYF
TGTGCCAGTAGTATTCTCCCGGGACAGGGGGCCCATACGCAGTATTTT
>TRBJ2-1|-|TRBV18|-
CASSPPGIYSTKQFF
TGTGCCAGCTCACCACCGGGTATATATTCGACAAAGCAGTTCTTC
>TRBJ2-2|TRBD1|TRBV29-1|-
CSGQGDAGELFF
TGCAGTGGACAGGGGGACGCCGGGGAGCTGTTTTTT
>TRBJ2-5|-|TRBV20-1|-
CSARGRGETQYF
TGCAGTGCTAGAGGTCGGGGAGAAACCCAGTACTTC
>TRBJ2-5|TRBD1|TRBV7-3|few
CASGSIKRTGLMTQYF
TGTGCCAGCGGCTCTATCAAGAGGACAGGCTTGATGACCCAGTACTTC
>TRBJ2-1|TRBD2|TRBV5-1|-
CASSISGIAYNEQFF
TGCGCCAGCAGCATTAGCGGGATTGCCTACAATGAGCAGTTCTTC
>TRBJ2-1|-|TRBV5-4|-
CASSFYRERNEQFF
TGTGCCAGCAGCTTTTACAGGGAAAGGAATGAGCAGTTCTTC
>TRBJ2-7|TRBD1|TRBV6-1|-
CASSNTWTGGAYEQYF
TGTGCCAGCAGTAATACTTGGACAGGGGGCGCTTACGAGCAGTACTTC
>TRBJ1-2|-|TRBV7-9|-
CASSLASGGYTF
TGTGCCAGCAGCTTAGCCAGTGGGGGCTACACCTTC
>TRBJ1-2|TRBD1|TRBV5-4|-
CASSRPTGGNYGYTF
TGTGCCAGCAGCCGCCCGACAGGGGGTAACTATGGCTACACCTTC
>TRBJ2-1|-|TRBV7-2|few
CASSLHTSSYNEQFF
TGTGCCAGCAGCTTGCACACTTCCTCCTACAATGAGCAGTTCTTC
>TRBJ1-1|-|TRBV18|few
CASRPPGVMNTEAFF
TGTGCCAGCCGCCCTCCGGGAGTCATGAACACTGAAGCTTTCTTT
>TRBJ1-6|-|TRBV30|-
CAWSGHAGSSYNSPLHF
TGTGCCTGGAGTGGGCACGCAGGGAGCTCCTATAATTCACCCCTCCACTTT
>TRBJ2-3|-|TRBV7-3|-
CASSPDAGYSDTQYF
TGTGCCAGCAGCCCCGACGCAGGGTATTCAGATACGCAGTATTTT
>TRBJ2-1|-|TRBV24-1|many
CATSDAALGAQFF
TGTGCCACCAGTGACGCTGCATTAGGGGCACAGTTCTTC
>TRBJ1-2|-|TRBV7-6|-
CASSSGGPIPNYGYTF
TGTGCCAGCAGCTCAGGAGGGCCCATCCCAAACTATGGCTACACCTTC
>TRBJ2-2|TRBD1|TRBV4-1|-
CASSQVQGAISGELFF
TGCGCCAGCAGCCAAGTCCAGGGGGCGATATCCGGGGAGCTGTTTTTT
>TRBJ2-1|TRBD2|TRBV5-1|-
CASSFGELANNEQFF
TGCGCCAGCAGCTTTGGGGAACTAGCGAACAATGAGCAGTTCTTC
>TRBJ2-2|-|TRBV2|-
CASSEVLYTGELFF
TGTGCCAGCAGTGAGGTGTTGTACACCGGGGAGCTGTTTTTT
>TRBJ2-1|-|TRBV7-6|once
CASSLAFIGYDEQFF
TGTGCCAGCAGCTTAGCGTTCATCGGCTACGATGAGCAGTTCTTC
>TRBJ1-2|TRBD1|TRBV7-9|few
CASSAGGGYTF
TGTGCCAGCTCGGCAGGGGGAGGCTACACCTTC
>TRBJ1-2|TRBD1|TRBV7-9|-
CASSLGGTGESGYTF
TGTGCCAGCAGCTTAGGAGGGACAGGGGAAAGCGGCTACACCTTC